Below, 5 T cell receptor beta chains from the same sample are listed, as sequenced in a study of human T cells and chemical hapten exposure. Time point: pre-sensitization, week 0. Documented treatment: therapeutic diphenylcyclopropenone sensitization with weekly scalp DPC. TCRdb recomputed calls from the RACE reads with MiXCR, one row per CDR3 protein. The sample carries about 270,000 distinct CDR3 sequences, just under 8% recorded once. Here the sequenced sample was whole blood, taken in connection with sensitization to the hapten diphenylcyclopropenone (DPC). These receptors were taken from a man between 18 and 29 years old with alopecia areata. Some clones in this sample may be carry-over from other donors' samples.

This clonotype was seen many times. The J gene is TRBJ1-5, the V gene TRBV6-2 or TRBV6-3; D not certain. CDR3 length: 17 residues. V was trimmed by 2 bases and J by 5 bases, leaving 19 bases between them. Germline V CDR1 and CDR2: MNHEY, SVGEGT. The CDR3 nucleotides are TGTGCCAGCAGTTACGGTAAGGGCTCAGGATCGGATCAGCCCCAGCATTTT. Translating gives CASSYGKGSGSDQPQHF.

This chain links TRBV5-1 with TRBJ1-1; possibly TRBD1 for D (5 bases). Germline V gives CDR1 SGHRS, CDR2 YFSETQ. V shed 9 bases and J shed 5 bases, with 26 bases lying between them. The CDR3 covers 16 residues. The CDR3 region is CATSSGTSLRGTEAFF. The CDR3 DNA sequence: TGCGCCACTTCATCCGGGACCTCACTAAGAGGGACTGAAGCTTTCTTT.

The CDR3 spells CASSQETSGDTGELFF. CDR3 DNA: TGTGCCAGCAGCCAAGAGACTAGCGGAGACACCGGGGAGCTGTTTTTT. This chain connects TRBV4-2 to TRBJ2-2, with 9 bases matching TRBD2. Germline trimming cut 0 bases from V and 3 bases from J; bases unmatched to any gene: 2. CDR3 length equals 16 residues. Germline V lookup: CDR1 LGHNA, CDR2 YNFKEQ.

The chain uses TRBV20-1 and TRBJ1-5; D unclear. Germline assignment: CDR1 DFQATT and CDR2 SNEGSKA (reference sequence). The CDR3 sequence is 13 residues long. Trimming removed 1 base at V and 1 base at J, with 5 bases between. The CDR3 loop is CSARADSNQPQHF. Here the CDR3 DNA reads TGCAGTGCTAGAGCGGACAGCAATCAGCCCCAGCATTTT.

The gene calls are TRBV6-6 and TRBJ2-1, with TRBD2 as a possible D gene (6 bases). Trimming took off 7 bases at V and 9 bases at J, with 22 bases between the two ends. The CDR3 loop spans 15 amino acids. Per the germline V gene, CDR1 is MNHNY and CDR2 is SVGAGI (reference sequence). The CDR3 reads CASTKGRDIVGEQFF. For the CDR3, the DNA is TGTGCCAGCACTAAAGGGCGGGATATAGTGGGTGAGCAGTTCTTC.